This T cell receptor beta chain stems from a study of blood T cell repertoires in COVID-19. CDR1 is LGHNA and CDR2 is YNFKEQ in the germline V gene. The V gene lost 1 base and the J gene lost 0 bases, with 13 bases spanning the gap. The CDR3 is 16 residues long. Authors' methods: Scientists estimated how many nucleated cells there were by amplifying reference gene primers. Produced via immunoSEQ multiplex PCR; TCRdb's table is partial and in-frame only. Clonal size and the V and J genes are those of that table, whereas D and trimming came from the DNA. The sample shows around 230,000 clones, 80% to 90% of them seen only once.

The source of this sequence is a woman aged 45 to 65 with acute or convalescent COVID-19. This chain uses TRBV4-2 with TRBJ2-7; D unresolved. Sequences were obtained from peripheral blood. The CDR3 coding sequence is TGTGCCAGCAGCCAAGGACTTTTCGACCCCTCCTACGAGCAGTACTTC. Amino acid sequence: CASSQGLFDPSYEQYF.